This passage covers 26 T cell receptor beta chains from one sample sequenced in a study of T cells in Graves' hyperthyroidism and ophthalmopathy. TCR beta CDR3 regions were amplified from RNA transcripts. A first-round RT-PCR of the TCR CDR3 used the HTBI primer set. TCRdb itself ran the multiplex PCR reads through MiXCR, one entry per CDR3 protein. The sample yields around 580,000 distinct CDR3 sequences, over 15% seen once. Sample: blood. These receptors came from a woman aged 18-35 years with Graves' hyperthyroidism.

The chain is built from TRBV6-2 or TRBV6-3 and TRBJ1-1; D unresolved. Germline V lookup: CDR1 MNHEY, CDR2 SVGEGT. CDR3 length equals 13 residues. With 5 bases removed from V and 0 bases from J, the gap between germline ends came to 7 bases. CDR3 sequence (DNA): TGTGCCAGCAGTGTTAGACTGAACACTGAAGCTTTCTTT. Protein sequence: CASSVRLNTEAFF.

This clonotype was picked up many times. CDR3 region: CASSLSTVSHEQYF. Here the CDR3 DNA reads TGTGCCAGCAGCCTTTCTACAGTAAGTCACGAGCAGTACTTC. The J gene is TRBJ2-7, the V gene TRBV5-8, with D unresolved. The CDR3 spans 14 residues. Trimming took 4 bases from V and 5 from J, leaving 16 bases between them. The germline V gene has CDR1 SGHTS and CDR2 YDEGEE.

In its sample, this clonotype was seen many times. The gene calls are TRBV18 and TRBJ2-7; a possible D gene is TRBD1 (5 bases). Germline V gene data show CDR1 as KGHSH and CDR2 as LQKENI. Trimming pared 2 bases from V and 3 bases from J, leaving 8 bases between. This CDR3 has 13 amino acids. The CDR3, as DNA: TGTGCCAGCTCACCAGACAGCTTCTACGAGCAGTACTTC. This sequence encodes CASSPDSFYEQYF. Full variable domain (rest looked up from reference TRBV18 and TRBJ2-7): NAGVMQNPRHLVRRRGQEARLRCSPMKGHSHVYWYRQLPEEGLKFMVYLQKENIIDESGMPKERFSAEFPKEGPSILRIQQVVRGDSAAYFCASSPDSFYEQYFGPGTRLTVT.

The rearrangement joins TRBV4-1 to TRBJ1-5, with 8 bases aligning to TRBD1. Per germline, CDR1 MGHRA and CDR2 YSYEKL. J lost 3 bases, V lost 3 bases, and 7 bases had no gene match. The CDR3 spans 16 residues. CDR3 DNA sequence: TGCGCCAGCAGCCACCCCGGACAGGGAGCCAATCAGCCCCAGCATTTT. This sequence encodes CASSHPGQGANQPQHF.

This clonotype has just a few counts. V is TRBV4-1 and J is TRBJ2-3; 13 bases are a match to TRBD2. In germline, CDR1 is MGHRA, CDR2 YSYEKL. V was pared by 4 bases and J by 3 bases, with 10 bases of the junction left unmatched. This CDR3 comprises 18 residues. The CDR3 region has the DNA TGCGCCAGCAGCCGGACTAGCGGGAGCTCGGACAGGACAGATACGCAGTATTTT. It specifies CASSRTSGSSDRTDTQYF.

V and J are TRBV28 and TRBJ2-7; 7 bases map to TRBD2. Germline CDR1 is MDHEN and CDR2 is SYDVKM. V lost 5 bases to trimming and J lost 0 bases; unmatched junction nucleotides: 4. CDR3 length equals 14 residues. The CDR3: CASSTSESSYEQYF. The CDR3 DNA is TGTGCCAGCAGTACTAGCGAGAGCTCCTACGAGCAGTACTTC.

The rearrangement joins TRBV29-1 to TRBJ2-5, with D maybe TRBD1 (8 bases). Per the germline V gene, CDR1 is SQVTM and CDR2 is ANQGSEA. The CDR3 is 16 residues long. V dropped 6 bases and J dropped 3 bases, with 23 bases sitting between them. The CDR3 protein is CSVEIPDREGKETQYF. As DNA, the CDR3 is TGCAGCGTCGAAATACCGGACAGGGAGGGCAAAGAGACCCAGTACTTC.

This clonotype was picked up many times. The chain joins TRBV11-1 to TRBJ2-7; 12 nucleotides agree with TRBD2. CDR1 SGHAT and CDR2 FQDESV come from the germline V gene (reference sequence). J was trimmed by 6 bases and V by 5 bases; bases with no gene match: 8. The CDR3 has 15 residues. Here the CDR3 reads CASSRRLAGVGEQYF. CDR3 nucleotides: TGTGCCAGCAGCCGCCGACTAGCGGGAGTAGGCGAGCAGTACTTC.

The J gene is TRBJ1-5, the V gene TRBV6-1, with D perhaps matching TRBD1 (6 bases). The CDR3 has 14 residues. Germline V gene data show CDR1 as MNHNS and CDR2 as SASEGT. The germline V and J ends were trimmed by 6 bases and 5 bases, with 14 bases remaining between them. CDR3 region: CASRQGQSHQPQHF. In nucleotides, the CDR3 is TGTGCCAGCAGGCAAGGACAGAGCCATCAGCCCCAGCATTTT.

This clonotype came up a few times. The CDR3 bases are TGTGCCACCAGTGATCGGCGTCTTGGAGAGCAGTACTTC. Amino acids: CATSDRRLGEQYF. The chain recombines TRBV24-1 with TRBJ2-7; D is undetermined. Germline CDR1 KGHDR, CDR2 SFDVKD. CDR3 length equals 13 residues. The ends were cut back, 3 bases at V and 7 bases at J, with 12 bases in the middle.

This clonotype has a count of ten or more. The chain recombines TRBV20-1 with TRBJ2-1, with a possible D match to TRBD2 (5 bases). V lost 4 bases, J lost 6 bases, and 19 bases lay in between. This CDR3 has 15 residues. CDR1 and CDR2 (germline): DFQATT, SNEGSKA (reference sequence). Written as DNA, the CDR3 is TGCAGTGCTACCATTGATAATTTGGCGGGCAATGAGCAGTTCTTC. It encodes CSATIDNLAGNEQFF.

This sequence joins TRBV18 and TRBJ1-5; weak D call: TRBD1 (5 bases). V was trimmed by 4 bases and J by 7 bases, leaving 11 bases between them. This CDR3 comprises 13 residues. Looked up from germline, CDR1 is KGHSH and CDR2 is LQKENI. The DNA for the CDR3 is TGTGCCAGCTCACAACTCCGGGGCCAGCCCCAGCATTTT. This translates into CASSQLRGQPQHF.

This clonotype was counted between two and nine times. The CDR3 region is CSASGTEVYGYTF. The CDR3 region has the DNA TGCAGTGCTAGCGGGACAGAAGTTTATGGCTACACCTTC. J is TRBJ1-2 and V is TRBV20-1; 7 bases match TRBD1. The junction had 6 bases not matched to a gene; V was cut back by 3 bases and J by 5 bases. Germline loops: CDR1 DFQATT, CDR2 SNEGSKA (reference sequence). The length of the CDR3 is 13 residues.

This clonotype was seen repeatedly, ten times or more. The chain uses TRBV10-3 and TRBJ2-5; the match to TRBD2 covers 10 bases. The CDR3 runs to 14 residues. Unmatched junction bases numbered 1, after V lost 3 bases and J lost 3 bases. Germline V gene sequence: CDR1 ENHRY, CDR2 SYGVKD. As DNA, the CDR3 is TGTGCCATCAGTGATGGACTAGCGGAAGAGACCCAGTACTTC. This codes for CAISDGLAEETQYF.

At least ten counts were recorded for this clonotype. This rearrangement joins TRBV7-6 to TRBJ2-1; the match to TRBD2 covers 11 bases. The CDR3 covers 21 residues. CDR1 is SGHVS, CDR2 FNYEAQ, per germline. The V gene end was trimmed by 2 bases and the J gene end by 0 bases; junction bases not matched to a gene: 15. The CDR3 coding sequence is TGTGCCAGCAGCTTATTGGGGAGGGGGACTAGCGGACCGAGCTCCTACAATGAGCAGTTCTTC. Residues: CASSLLGRGTSGPSSYNEQFF.

This clonotype was detected many times. The gene calls are TRBV29-1 and TRBJ2-7; 9 bases align to TRBD2. With V trimmed by 1 base and J by 1 base, 8 bases remained unmatched. The CDR3 contains 16 residues. Germline lookup yields CDR1 SQVTM and CDR2 ANQGSEA. DNA for the CDR3: TGCAGCGTTGAAGTGATTAGCGGGAGTACTTCCTACGAGCAGTACTTC. Protein: CSVEVISGSTSYEQYF.

The chain couples TRBV5-6 to TRBJ1-2; D is uncertain. V was shortened by 4 bases and J by 4 bases, with 8 bases between the two germline ends. CDR1 is SGHDT, CDR2 YYEEEE, per germline. CDR3 length: 12 residues. The CDR3 sequence: CASSGSAYGYTF. The CDR3 nucleotides are TGTGCCAGCAGCGGTTCCGCCTATGGCTACACCTTC.

This clonotype was seen ten or more times. The DNA for the CDR3 is TGTGCCAGCAGCCCGGGACTAGCGGGAGGGCCGTTAGATACGCAGTATTTT. This codes for CASSPGLAGGPLDTQYF. The V call is TRBV5-8, the J call TRBJ2-3; TRBD2 agrees at 16 bases. This CDR3 is built from 17 residues. Losses at the gene ends were 4 bases for V and 5 bases for J; bases not matched to a gene: 7. Germline values: CDR1 SGHTS, CDR2 YDEGEE.

This clonotype was recorded many times. The J gene is TRBJ2-3, the V gene TRBV5-1, with D uncertain. The CDR3 runs 15 residues. Trimming removed 3 bases from V and 0 bases from J, with 11 bases in between. Germline-derived CDR1 and CDR2 are SGHRS and YFSETQ. The CDR3 nucleotides read TGCGCCAGCAGCTATATAGGGTCTAGCACAGATACGCAGTATTTT. It is translated as CASSYIGSSTDTQYF. Complete variable domain (other parts from reference TRBV5-1 and TRBJ2-3): KAGVTQTPRYLIKTRGQQVTLSCSPISGHRSVSWYQQTPGQGLQFLFEYFSETQRNKGNFPGRFSGRQFSNSRSEMNVSTLELGDSALYLCASSYIGSSTDTQYFGPGTRLTVL.

This clonotype was observed at least ten times. The chain combines TRBV7-2 with TRBJ2-3, with TRBD1 as a possible D gene (6 bases). The length of the CDR3 is 13 residues. Germline V CDR1 and CDR2: SGHTA, FQGNSA. V gave up 5 bases and J gave up 3 bases, with 9 bases separating them. In DNA, the CDR3 is TGTGCCAGCAGCCAGGGGTGGACAGATACGCAGTATTTT. Protein: CASSQGWTDTQYF.

This clonotype was seen many times. The V gene is TRBV2, the J gene TRBJ1-6, with D unclear. There are 12 residues in the CDR3. From germline, CDR1 is SNHLY and CDR2 FYNNEI. Trimming stripped 3 bases from V and 7 bases from J, with 4 bases between. For the CDR3, the DNA is TGTGCCAGCAGTGACAGAAATTCACCCCTCCACTTT. Translation: CASSDRNSPLHF.

This clonotype was seen only a few times. The chain employs TRBV5-5 and TRBJ2-2, with TRBD2 matching over 14 bases. V shed 4 bases, J shed 5 bases, and the junction held 7 bases outside the gene matches. This CDR3 region has 17 residues. Germline CDR1 is SGHKS and CDR2 is YYEKEE (reference sequence). In DNA form, the CDR3 reads TGTGCCAGCAGCGAGACTAGCGGGGGGGCCTGGACCGGGGAGCTGTTTTTT. This codes for CASSETSGGAWTGELFF.

This clonotype was observed many times. The rearrangement uses TRBV7-9 and TRBJ2-1; 7 bases are a match to TRBD1. After removal of 7 bases from V and 2 bases from J, the junction contained 8 bases not matched to a gene. Germline CDR1 is SEHNR and CDR2 is FQNEAQ (reference sequence). CDR3 size: 15 residues. CDR3 in DNA: TGTGCCAGCAACACGGACAGGCATACCTACAATGAGCAGTTCTTC. This sequence encodes CASNTDRHTYNEQFF.

At least ten counts were recorded for this clonotype. The genes are TRBV27 and TRBJ2-3; 10 bases agree with TRBD2. Germline V gene sequence: CDR1 MNHEY, CDR2 SMNVEV (reference sequence). The CDR3 runs to 16 residues. J was trimmed by 5 bases and V by 5 bases; bases with no gene match: 10. The CDR3 coding sequence is TGTGCCAGCAGTCCCTCCCCGAGACTAGCGGGAGATACGCAGTATTTT. As protein: CASSPSPRLAGDTQYF.

This clonotype came up many times. The V call is TRBV7-9, the J call TRBJ2-1, with D possibly being TRBD2 (5 bases). The CDR3 extends over 16 amino acids. CDR1 is SEHNR, CDR2 FQNEAQ, per germline (reference sequence). V was trimmed by 5 bases and J by 5 bases, leaving 19 bases between them. The CDR3 DNA reads TGTGCCAGCAGCACAGCCGGGTTCCGGAGGAACAATGAGCAGTTCTTC. Protein product: CASSTAGFRRNNEQFF.

The chain combines TRBV13 with TRBJ2-1, with 9 bases aligning to TRBD2. Trimming at V came to 6 bases and at J to 6 bases, leaving 3 bases not matched to a gene. CDR3 length: 13 residues. The germline V gene has CDR1 PRHDT and CDR2 FYEKMQ (reference sequence). DNA for the CDR3: TGTGCCAGCAGTCATAGCGGGAGCAATGAGCAGTTCTTC. Protein sequence: CASSHSGSNEQFF. Filled out from reference TRBV13 and TRBJ2-1, the complete variable domain reads AAGVIQSPRHLIKEKRETATLKCYPIPRHDTVYWYQQGPGQDPQFLISFYEKMQSDKGSIPDRFSAQQFSDYHSELNMSSLELGDSALYFCASSHSGSNEQFFGPGTRLTVL.